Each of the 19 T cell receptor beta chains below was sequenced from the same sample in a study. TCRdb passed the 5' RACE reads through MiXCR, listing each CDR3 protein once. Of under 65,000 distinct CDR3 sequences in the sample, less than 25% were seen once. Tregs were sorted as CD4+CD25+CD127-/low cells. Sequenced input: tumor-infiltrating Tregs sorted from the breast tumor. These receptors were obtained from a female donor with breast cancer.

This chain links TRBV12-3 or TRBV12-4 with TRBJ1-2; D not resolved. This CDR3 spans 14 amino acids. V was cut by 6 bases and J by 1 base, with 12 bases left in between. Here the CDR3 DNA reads TGTGCCAGCAGCTACAGTCCGGGTAACTATGGCTACACCTTC. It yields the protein CASSYSPGNYGYTF.

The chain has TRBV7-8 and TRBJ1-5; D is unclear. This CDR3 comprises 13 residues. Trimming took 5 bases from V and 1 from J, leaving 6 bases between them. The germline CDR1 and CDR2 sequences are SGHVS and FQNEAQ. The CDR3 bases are TGTGCCAGCAGCAGCGACAGCAATCAGCCCCAGCATTTT. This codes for CASSSDSNQPQHF.

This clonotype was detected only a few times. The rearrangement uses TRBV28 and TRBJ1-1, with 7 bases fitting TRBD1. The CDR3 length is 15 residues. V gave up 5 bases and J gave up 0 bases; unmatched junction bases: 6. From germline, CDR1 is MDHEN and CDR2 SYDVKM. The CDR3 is CASSASGQLNTEAFF. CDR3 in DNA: TGTGCCAGCAGTGCGTCGGGACAGCTGAACACTGAAGCTTTCTTT.

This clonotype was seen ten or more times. CDR3 DNA sequence: TGTGCCAGCTCACCGAAAGAGACCCAGTACTTC. Its protein product is CASSPKETQYF. The V call is TRBV18, the J call TRBJ2-5; D gene unclear. V was cut by 3 bases and J by 3 bases, with 2 bases left in between. The CDR3 extends over 11 amino acids. Germline loops: CDR1 KGHSH, CDR2 LQKENI.

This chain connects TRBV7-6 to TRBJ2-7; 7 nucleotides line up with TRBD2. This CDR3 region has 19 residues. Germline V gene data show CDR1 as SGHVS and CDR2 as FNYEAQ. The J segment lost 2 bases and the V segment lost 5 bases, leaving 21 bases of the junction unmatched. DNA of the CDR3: TGTGCCAGCAGCCCAATCAGGGCAAGGGAGGGCCATAATACCTACGAGCAGTACTTC. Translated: CASSPIRAREGHNTYEQYF.

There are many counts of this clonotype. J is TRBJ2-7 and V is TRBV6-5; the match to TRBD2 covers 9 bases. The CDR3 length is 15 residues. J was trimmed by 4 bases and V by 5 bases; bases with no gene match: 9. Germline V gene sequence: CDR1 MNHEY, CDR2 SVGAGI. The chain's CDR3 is CASSPGLAGVYEQYF. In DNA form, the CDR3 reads TGTGCCAGCAGTCCCGGGTTAGCGGGAGTATACGAGCAGTACTTC.

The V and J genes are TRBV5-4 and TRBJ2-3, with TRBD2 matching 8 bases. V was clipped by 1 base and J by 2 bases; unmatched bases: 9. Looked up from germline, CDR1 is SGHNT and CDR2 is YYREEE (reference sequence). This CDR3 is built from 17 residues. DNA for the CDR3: TGTGCCAGCAGCTTGAAGGTGGCGGGAGGTCCCACAGATACGCAGTATTTT. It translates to CASSLKVAGGPTDTQYF.

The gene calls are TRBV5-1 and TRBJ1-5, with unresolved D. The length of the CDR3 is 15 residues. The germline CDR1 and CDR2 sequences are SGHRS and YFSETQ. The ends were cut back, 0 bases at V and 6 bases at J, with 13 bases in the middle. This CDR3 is CASSLVAGPSQPQHF. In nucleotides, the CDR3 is TGCGCCAGCAGCTTGGTTGCGGGTCCGAGTCAGCCCCAGCATTTT.

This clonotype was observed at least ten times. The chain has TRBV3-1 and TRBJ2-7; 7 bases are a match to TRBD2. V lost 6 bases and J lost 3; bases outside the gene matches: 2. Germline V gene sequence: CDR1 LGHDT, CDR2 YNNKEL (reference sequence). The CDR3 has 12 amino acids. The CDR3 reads CASSLADYEQYF. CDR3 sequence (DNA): TGTGCCAGCAGTCTAGCGGACTACGAGCAGTACTTC.

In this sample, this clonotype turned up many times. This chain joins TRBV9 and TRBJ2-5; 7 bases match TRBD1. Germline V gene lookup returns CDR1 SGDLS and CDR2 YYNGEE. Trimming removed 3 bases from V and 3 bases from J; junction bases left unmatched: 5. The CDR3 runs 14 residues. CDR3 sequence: CASSAGTAKETQYF. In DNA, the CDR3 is TGTGCCAGCAGCGCCGGGACAGCGAAAGAGACCCAGTACTTC.

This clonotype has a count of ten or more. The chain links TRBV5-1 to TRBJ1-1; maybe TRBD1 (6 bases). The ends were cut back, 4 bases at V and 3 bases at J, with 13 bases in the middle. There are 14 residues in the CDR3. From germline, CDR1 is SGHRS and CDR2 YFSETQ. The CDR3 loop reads CASSRGGADTEAFF. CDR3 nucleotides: TGCGCCAGCAGCCGAGGGGGGGCGGACACTGAAGCTTTCTTT.

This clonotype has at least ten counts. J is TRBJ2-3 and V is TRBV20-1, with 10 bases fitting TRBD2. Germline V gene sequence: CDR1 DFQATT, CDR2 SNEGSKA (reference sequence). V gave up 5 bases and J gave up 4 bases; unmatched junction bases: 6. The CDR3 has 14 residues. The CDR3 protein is CSAGAAGGPDTQYF. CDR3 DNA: TGCAGTGCTGGCGCAGCGGGGGGGCCAGATACGCAGTATTTT.

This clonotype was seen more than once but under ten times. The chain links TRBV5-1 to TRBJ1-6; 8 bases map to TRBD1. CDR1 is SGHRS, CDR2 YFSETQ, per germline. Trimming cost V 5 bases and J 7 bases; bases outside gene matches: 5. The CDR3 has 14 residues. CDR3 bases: TGCGCCAGCAGTCAGCAGGGGGCCAATTCACCCCTCCACTTT. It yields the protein CASSQQGANSPLHF.

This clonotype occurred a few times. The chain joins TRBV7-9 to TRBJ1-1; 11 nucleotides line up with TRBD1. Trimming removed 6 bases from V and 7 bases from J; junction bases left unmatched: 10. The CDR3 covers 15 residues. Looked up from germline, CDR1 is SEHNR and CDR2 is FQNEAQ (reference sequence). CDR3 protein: CASRSRGQGGGEAFF. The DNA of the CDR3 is TGTGCCAGCAGGAGCCGGGGACAGGGGGGCGGTGAAGCTTTCTTT.

CDR3 coding DNA: TGTGCCAGCAGCTCGACTAGCGGGAAAAGGTATGAGCAGTTCTTC. The encoded protein is CASSSTSGKRYEQFF. The chain recombines TRBV11-2 with TRBJ2-1; 11 bases are shared with TRBD2. The V and J ends lost 4 bases and 8 bases, in that order; junction bases with no gene match: 7. The germline V gene encodes CDR1 SGHAT and CDR2 FQNNGV. CDR3 size: 15 residues.

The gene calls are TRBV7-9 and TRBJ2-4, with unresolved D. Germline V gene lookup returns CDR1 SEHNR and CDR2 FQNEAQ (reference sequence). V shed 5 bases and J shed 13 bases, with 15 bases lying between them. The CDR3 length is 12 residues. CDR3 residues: CASSNALSPQYF. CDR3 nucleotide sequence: TGTGCCAGCAGCAACGCCCTGTCCCCCCAGTACTTC.

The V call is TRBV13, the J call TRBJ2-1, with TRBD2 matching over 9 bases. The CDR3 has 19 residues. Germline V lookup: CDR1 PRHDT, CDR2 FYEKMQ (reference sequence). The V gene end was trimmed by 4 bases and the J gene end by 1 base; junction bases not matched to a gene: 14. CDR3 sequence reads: CASSSRAVAGDGSYNEQFF. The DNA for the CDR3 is TGTGCCAGCAGCTCCCGGGCGGTAGCGGGAGACGGGTCCTACAATGAGCAGTTCTTC.

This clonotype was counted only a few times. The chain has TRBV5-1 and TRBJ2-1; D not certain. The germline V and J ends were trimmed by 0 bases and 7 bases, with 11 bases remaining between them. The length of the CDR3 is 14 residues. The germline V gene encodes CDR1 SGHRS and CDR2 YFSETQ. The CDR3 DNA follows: TGCGCCAGCAGCTTGGCCCTGGTTTTGAATGAGCAGTTCTTC. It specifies CASSLALVLNEQFF.

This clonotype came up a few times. The CDR3, as DNA: TGTGCCAGCAGTTTTAGCGGGCCAATCTCCTACAATGAGCAGTTCTTC. As protein: CASSFSGPISYNEQFF. This rearrangement joins TRBV12-3 or TRBV12-4 to TRBJ2-1; TRBD2 matches 7 bases. This CDR3 region has 16 residues. Trimming cost V 3 bases and J 0 bases; bases outside gene matches: 5.